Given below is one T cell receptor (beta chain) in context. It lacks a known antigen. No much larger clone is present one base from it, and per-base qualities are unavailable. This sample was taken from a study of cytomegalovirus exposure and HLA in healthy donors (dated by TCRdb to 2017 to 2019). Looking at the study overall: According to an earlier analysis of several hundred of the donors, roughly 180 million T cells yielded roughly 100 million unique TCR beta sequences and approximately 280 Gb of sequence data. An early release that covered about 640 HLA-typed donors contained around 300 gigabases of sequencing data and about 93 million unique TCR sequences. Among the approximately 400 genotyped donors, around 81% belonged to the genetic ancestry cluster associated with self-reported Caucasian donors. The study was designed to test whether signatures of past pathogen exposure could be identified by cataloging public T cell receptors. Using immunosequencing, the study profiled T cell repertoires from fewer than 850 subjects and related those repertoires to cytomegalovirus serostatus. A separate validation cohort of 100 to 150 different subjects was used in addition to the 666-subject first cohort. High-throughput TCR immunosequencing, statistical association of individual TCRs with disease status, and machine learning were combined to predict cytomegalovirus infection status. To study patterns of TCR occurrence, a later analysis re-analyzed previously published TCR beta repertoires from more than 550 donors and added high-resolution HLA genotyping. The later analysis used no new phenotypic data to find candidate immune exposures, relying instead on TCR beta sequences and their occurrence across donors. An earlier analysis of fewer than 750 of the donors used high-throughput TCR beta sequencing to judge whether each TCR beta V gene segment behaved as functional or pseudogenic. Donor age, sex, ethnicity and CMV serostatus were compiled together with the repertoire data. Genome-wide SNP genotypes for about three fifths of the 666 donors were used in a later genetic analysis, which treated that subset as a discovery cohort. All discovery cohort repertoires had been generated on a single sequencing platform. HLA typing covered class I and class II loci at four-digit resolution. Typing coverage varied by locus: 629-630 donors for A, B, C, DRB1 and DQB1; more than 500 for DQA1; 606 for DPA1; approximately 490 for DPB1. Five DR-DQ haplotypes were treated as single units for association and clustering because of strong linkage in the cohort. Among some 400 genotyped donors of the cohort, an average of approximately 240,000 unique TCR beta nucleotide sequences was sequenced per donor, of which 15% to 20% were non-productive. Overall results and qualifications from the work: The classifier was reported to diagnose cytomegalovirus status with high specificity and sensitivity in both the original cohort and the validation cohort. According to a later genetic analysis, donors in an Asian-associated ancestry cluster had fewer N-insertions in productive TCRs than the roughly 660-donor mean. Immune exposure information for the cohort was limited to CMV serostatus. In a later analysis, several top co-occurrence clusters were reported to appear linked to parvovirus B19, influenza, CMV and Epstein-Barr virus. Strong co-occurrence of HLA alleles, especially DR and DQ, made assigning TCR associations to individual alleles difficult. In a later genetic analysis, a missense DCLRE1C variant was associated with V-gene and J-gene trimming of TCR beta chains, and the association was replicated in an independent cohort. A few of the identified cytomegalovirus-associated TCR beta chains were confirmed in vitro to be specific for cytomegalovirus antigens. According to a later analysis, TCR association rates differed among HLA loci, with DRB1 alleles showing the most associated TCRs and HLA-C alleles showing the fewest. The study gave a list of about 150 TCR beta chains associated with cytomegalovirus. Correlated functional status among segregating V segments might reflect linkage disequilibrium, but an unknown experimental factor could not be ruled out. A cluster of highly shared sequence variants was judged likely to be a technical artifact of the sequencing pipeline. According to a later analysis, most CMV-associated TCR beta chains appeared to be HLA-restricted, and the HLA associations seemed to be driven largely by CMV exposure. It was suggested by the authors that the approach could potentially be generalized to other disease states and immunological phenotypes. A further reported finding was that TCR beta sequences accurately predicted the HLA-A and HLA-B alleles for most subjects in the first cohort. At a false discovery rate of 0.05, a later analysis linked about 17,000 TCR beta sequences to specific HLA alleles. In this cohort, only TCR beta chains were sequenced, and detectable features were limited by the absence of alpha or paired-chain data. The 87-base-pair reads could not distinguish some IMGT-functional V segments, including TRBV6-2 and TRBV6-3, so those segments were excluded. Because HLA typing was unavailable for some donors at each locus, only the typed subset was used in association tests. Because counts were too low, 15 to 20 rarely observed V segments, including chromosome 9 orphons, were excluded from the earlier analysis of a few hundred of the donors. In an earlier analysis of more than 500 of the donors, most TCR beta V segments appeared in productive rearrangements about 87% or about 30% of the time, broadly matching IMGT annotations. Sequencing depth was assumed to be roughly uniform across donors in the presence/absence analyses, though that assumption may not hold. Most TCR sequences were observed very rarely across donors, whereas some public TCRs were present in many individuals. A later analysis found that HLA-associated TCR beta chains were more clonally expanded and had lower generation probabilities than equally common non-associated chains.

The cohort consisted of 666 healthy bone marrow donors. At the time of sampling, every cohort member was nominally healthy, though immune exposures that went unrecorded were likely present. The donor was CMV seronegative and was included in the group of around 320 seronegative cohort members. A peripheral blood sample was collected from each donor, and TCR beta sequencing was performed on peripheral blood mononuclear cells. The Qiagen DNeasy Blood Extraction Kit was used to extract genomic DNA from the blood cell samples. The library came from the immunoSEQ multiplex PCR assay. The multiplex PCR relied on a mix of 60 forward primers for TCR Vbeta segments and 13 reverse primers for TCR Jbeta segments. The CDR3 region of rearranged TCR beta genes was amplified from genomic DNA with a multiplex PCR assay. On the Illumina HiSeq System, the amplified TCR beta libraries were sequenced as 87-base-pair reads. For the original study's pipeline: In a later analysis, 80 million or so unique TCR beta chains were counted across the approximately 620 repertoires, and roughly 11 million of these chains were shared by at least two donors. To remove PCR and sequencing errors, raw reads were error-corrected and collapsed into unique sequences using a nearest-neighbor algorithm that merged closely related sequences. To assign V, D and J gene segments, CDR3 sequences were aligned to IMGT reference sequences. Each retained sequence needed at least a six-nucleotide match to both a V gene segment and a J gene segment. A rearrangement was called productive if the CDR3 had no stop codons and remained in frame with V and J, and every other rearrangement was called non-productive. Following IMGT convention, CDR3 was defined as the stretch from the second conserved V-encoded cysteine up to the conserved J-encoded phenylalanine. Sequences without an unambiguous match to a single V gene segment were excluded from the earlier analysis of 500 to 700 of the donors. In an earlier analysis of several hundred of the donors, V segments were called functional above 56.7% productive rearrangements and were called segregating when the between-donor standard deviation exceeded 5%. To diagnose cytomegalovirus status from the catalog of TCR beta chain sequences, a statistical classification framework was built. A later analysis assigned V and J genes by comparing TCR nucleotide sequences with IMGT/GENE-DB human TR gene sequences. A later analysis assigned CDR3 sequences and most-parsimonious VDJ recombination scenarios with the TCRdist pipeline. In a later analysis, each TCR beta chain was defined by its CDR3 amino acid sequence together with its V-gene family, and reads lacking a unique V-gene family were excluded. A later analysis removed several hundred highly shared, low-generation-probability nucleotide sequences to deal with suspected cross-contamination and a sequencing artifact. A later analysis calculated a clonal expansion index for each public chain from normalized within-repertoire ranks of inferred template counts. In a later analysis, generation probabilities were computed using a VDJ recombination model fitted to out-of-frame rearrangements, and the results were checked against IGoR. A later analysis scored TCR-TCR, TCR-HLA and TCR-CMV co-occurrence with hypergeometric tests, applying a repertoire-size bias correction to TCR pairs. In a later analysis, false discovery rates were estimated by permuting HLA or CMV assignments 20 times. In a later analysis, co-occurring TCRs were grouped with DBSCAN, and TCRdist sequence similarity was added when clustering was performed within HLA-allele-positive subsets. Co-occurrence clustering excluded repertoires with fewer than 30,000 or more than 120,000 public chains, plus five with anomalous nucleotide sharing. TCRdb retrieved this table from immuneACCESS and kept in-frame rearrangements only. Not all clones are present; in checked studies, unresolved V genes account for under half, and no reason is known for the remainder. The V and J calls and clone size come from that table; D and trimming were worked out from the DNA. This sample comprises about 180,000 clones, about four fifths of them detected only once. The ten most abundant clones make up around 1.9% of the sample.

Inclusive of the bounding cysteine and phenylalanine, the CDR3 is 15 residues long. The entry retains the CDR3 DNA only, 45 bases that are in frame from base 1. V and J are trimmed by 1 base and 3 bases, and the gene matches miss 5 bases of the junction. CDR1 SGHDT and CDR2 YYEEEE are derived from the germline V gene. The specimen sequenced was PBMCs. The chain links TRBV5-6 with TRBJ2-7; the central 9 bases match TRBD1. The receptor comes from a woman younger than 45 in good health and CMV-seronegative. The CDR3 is CASSLKGQGSYEQYF. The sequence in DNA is TGTGCCAGCAGCTTGAAGGGACAGGGAAGCTACGAGCAGTACTTC.